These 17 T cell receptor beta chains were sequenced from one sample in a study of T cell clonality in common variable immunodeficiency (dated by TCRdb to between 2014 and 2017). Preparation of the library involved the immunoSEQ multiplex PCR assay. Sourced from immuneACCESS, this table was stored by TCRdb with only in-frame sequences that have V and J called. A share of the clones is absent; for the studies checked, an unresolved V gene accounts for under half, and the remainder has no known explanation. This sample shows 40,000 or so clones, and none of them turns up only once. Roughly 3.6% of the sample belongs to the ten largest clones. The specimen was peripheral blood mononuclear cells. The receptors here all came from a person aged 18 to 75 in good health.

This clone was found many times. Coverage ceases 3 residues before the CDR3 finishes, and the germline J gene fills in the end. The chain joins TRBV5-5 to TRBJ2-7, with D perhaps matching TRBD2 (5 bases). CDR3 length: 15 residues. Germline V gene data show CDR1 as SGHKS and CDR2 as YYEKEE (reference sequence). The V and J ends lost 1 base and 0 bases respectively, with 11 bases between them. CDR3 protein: CASSLTRASSYEQYF. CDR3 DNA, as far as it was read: TGTGCCAGCAGCTTGACGAGGGCCAGCTCCTACGAG.

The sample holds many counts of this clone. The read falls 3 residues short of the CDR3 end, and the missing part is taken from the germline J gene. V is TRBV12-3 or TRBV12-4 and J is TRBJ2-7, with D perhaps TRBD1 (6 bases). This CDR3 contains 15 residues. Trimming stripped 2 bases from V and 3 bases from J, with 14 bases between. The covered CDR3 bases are TGTGCCAGCAGTTTAAACCAGGGGCCCTTCTACGAG. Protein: CASSLNQGPFYE. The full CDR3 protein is CASSLNQGPFYEQYF.

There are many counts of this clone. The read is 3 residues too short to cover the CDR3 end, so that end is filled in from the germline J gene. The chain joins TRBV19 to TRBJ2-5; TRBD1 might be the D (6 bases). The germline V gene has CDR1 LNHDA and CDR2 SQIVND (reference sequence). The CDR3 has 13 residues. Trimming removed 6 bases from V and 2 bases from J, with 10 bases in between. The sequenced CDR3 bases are TGTGCCAGTAGGACAGGTGGTCAAGAGACC. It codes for CASRTGGQET. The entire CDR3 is CASRTGGQETQYF.

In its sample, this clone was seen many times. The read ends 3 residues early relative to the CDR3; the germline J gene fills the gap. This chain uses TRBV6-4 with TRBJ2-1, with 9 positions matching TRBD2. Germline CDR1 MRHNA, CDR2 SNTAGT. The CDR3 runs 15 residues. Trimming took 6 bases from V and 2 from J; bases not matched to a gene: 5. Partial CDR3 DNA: TGTGCCAGCAGAACTATAGCGGGGGCCTACAATGAG. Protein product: CASRTIAGAYNE. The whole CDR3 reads CASRTIAGAYNEQFF.

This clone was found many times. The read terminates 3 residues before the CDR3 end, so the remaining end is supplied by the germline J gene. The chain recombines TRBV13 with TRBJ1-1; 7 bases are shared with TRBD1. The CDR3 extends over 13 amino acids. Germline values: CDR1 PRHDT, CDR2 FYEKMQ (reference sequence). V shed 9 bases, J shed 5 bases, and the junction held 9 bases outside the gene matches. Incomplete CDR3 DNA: TGTGCCAGTAAACCACAGGGGTTTACTGAA. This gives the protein CASKPQGFTE. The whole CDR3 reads CASKPQGFTEAFF. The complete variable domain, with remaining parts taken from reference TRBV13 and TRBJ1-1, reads AAGVIQSPRHLIKEKRETATLKCYPIPRHDTVYWYQQGPGQDPQFLISFYEKMQSDKGSIPDRFSAQQFSDYHSELNMSSLELGDSALYFCASKPQGFTEAFFGQGTRLTVV.

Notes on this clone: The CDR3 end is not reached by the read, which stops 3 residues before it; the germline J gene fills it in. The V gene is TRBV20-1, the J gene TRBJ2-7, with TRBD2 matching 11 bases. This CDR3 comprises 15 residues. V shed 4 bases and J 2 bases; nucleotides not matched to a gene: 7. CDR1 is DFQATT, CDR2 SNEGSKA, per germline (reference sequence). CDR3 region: CSAITGTSGAYEQYF. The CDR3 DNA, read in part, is TGCAGTGCTATCACCGGGACTAGCGGCGCCTACGAG.

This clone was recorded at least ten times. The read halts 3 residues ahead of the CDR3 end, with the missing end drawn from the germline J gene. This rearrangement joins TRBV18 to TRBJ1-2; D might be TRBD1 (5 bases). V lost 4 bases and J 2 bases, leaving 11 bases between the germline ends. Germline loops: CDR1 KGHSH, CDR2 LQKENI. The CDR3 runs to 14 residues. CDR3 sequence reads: CASSLTGLNYGYTF. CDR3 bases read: TGTGCCAGCTCACTAACAGGCTTGAACTATGGC.

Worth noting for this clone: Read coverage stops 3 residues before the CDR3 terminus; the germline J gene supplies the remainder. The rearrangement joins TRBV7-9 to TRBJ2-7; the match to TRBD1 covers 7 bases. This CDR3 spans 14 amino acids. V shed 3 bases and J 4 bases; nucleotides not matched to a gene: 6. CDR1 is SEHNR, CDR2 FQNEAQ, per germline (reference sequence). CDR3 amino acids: CASSFGQVYYEQYF. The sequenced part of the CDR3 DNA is TGTGCCAGCAGCTTTGGACAGGTCTATTACGAG.

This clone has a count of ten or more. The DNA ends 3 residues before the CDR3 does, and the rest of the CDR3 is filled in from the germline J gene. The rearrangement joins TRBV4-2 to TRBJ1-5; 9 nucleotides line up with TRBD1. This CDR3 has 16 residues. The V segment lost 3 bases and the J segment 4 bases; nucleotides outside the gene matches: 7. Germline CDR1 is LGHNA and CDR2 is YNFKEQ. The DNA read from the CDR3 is TGTGCCAGCAGCCATCAACAGGGGGCCGGGAATCAGCCC. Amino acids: CASSHQQGAGNQP. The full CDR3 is CASSHQQGAGNQPQHF.

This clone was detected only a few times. The part of the CDR3 DNA that was read is TGTGCGGGGAGACAGAAGAATTCACCC. Residues: CAGRQKNSP. The entire CDR3 protein is CAGRQKNSPLHF. The gene calls are TRBV6-4 and TRBJ1-6; weak D call: TRBD1 (5 bases). The read gets to within 3 residues of the CDR3 end, and the germline J gene fills in the rest. Germline CDR1 MRHNA, CDR2 SNTAGT. There are 12 residues in the CDR3.

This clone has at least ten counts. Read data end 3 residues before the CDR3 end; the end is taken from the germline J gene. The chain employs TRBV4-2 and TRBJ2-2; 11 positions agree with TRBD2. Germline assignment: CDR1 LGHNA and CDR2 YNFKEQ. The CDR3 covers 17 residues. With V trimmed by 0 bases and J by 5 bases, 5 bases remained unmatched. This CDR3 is CASSQDASGGRTGELFF. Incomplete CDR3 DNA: TGTGCCAGCAGCCAAGATGCTAGCGGGGGGCGGACCGGGGAG.

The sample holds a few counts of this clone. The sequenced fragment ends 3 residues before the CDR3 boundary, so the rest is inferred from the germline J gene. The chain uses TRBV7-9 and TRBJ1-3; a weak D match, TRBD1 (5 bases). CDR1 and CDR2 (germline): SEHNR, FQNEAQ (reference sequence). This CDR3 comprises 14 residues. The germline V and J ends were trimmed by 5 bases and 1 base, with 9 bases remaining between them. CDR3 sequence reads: CASSPGGSGNTIYF. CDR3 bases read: TGTGCCAGCAGCCCGGGGGGGTCTGGAAACACC.

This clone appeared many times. The sequenced part of the CDR3 DNA is TGTGCCAGCAGCTTGTATACGGATGAG. This gives the protein CASSLYTDE. The whole CDR3 reads CASSLYTDEQFF. The V and J genes are TRBV5-6 and TRBJ2-1, with no clear D. From the germline J gene comes the end of the CDR3, since the read stops 3 residues before it. The CDR3 is 12 residues long. Trimming pared 1 base from V and 8 bases from J, leaving 7 bases between. CDR1 and CDR2 from the germline V gene are SGHDT and YYEEEE. The full variable domain, with the rest looked up from reference TRBV5-6 and TRBJ2-1, is DAGVTQSPTHLIKTRGQQVTLRCSPKSGHDTVSWYQQALGQGPQFIFQYYEEEERQRGNFPDRFSGHQFPNYSSELNVNALLLGDSALYLCASSLYTDEQFFGPGTRLTVL.

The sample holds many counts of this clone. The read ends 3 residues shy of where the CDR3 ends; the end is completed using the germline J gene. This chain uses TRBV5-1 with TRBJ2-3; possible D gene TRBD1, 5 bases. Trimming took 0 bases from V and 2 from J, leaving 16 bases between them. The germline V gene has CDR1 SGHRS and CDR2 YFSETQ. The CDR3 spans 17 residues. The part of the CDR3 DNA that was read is TGCGCCAGCAGCTTGGGGCCCAGGGATGGGGACACAGATACG. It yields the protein CASSLGPRDGDTDT. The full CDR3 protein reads CASSLGPRDGDTDTQYF.

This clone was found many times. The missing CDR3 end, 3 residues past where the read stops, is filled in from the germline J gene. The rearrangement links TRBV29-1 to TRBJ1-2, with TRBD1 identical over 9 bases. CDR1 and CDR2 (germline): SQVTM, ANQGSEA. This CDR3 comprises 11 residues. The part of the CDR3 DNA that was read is TGCAGCGTCCCGGACAGGGGCGGC. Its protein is CSVPDRGG. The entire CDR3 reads CSVPDRGGYTF.

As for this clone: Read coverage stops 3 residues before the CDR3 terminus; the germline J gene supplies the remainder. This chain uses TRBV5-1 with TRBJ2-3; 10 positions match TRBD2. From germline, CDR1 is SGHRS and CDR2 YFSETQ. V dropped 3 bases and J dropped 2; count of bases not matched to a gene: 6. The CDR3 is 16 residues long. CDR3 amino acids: CASSSGAGGATDTQYF. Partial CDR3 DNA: TGCGCCAGCAGCTCGGGAGCGGGGGGGGCCACAGATACG.

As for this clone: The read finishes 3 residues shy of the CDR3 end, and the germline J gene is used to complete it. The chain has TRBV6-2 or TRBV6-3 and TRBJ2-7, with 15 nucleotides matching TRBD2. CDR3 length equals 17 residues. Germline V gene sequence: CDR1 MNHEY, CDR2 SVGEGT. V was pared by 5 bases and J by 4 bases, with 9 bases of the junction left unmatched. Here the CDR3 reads CASSMGLAGGYSYEQYF. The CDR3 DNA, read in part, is TGTGCCAGCAGTATGGGACTAGCGGGAGGTTATAGTTACGAG.